The clone carrying this TCR beta chain appeared a single time. Its antigen is still unknown. This entry belongs to a study of T cells in localized non-small cell lung cancer. Whole-study results and caveats: Measurement of T cell clonality placed uninvolved adjacent lung highest, above the level in tumor. Owing to sequencing of a solitary tumor region, heterogeneity cannot be discounted. Density of T cells in blood, when higher, went with longer overall survival.

The assay was immunoSEQ multiplex PCR, and TCRdb's table has in-frame clones only and misses some. The top ten clones hold about 13% of a sample with about 72,000 clones, roughly four fifths of them seen once. Germline values: CDR1 MNHEY, CDR2 SMNVEV (reference sequence). Trimming took 0 bases from V and 12 from J, leaving 15 bases between them. The CDR3 is 14 amino acids. The sequence came from a female donor of 60 years or more with stage I lung adenocarcinoma. This sample comprised peripheral blood, obtained before any cancer treatment. The chain combines TRBV27 with TRBJ2-1, with D perhaps TRBD2 (5 bases). The CDR3 is CASSLSRLEGGQFF. CDR3 coding DNA: TGTGCCAGCAGTTTATCGAGACTTGAGGGTGGGCAGTTCTTC.